The present TCR beta chain was sequenced within a study of cytomegalovirus exposure and HLA in healthy donors. Study overall: The same platform was used for the 100 to 150 validation repertoires and the approximately 670 first-cohort repertoires, a later analysis reported.

Trimming took 4 bases from V and 1 from J, leaving 8 bases between them. CDR3 size: 13 residues. The V gene's germline CDR1 is SGHDT and CDR2 YYEEEE. Study observations and caveats: Among the CMV-associated chains, a few were confirmed in vitro as specific for CMV antigens. The finding came from a later analysis; first-cohort TCR clusters tended to co-occur in the 110 or so validation repertoires.

On this clone itself: The antigen remains undetermined.

The table came from immunoSEQ multiplex PCR; TCRdb's copy has only in-frame clones and leaves some out. Among roughly 150,000 clones, approximately 96% were seen once, and the ten largest hold about 0.89%. Sequences were obtained from PBMCs. This chain joins TRBV5-6 and TRBJ2-5; tentative D call: TRBD2 (6 bases). The clonotype was recovered from a woman aged 18 to 35 in good health and CMV-seronegative. The CDR3 DNA sequence: TGTGCCAGCAGCATTAGCGGCCAAGAGACCCAGTACTTC. Protein product: CASSISGQETQYF.